This TCR beta chain appears in the sequencing data of a study of T-cell memory formation after mild COVID-19. The CDR3 is made up of 15 amino acids. The germline V gene has CDR1 LNHNV and CDR2 YYDKDF (reference sequence). Trimming shortened V by 0 bases and J by 3 bases, and 9 bases separated the two germline ends. TCR alpha and TCR beta cDNA libraries with sample barcodes and UMIs came from 5'RACE using constant-segment primers. TCRdb ran MiXCR on the 5' RACE reads and lists one entry per CDR3 protein. The sample lists approximately 190,000 distinct CDR3 sequences, around 19% seen once, with about 2.4% in the top ten. This clonotype turned up a few times. Its antigen is not known. Study outcomes and limitations: Shrinking CD4+ clones were chiefly CM and EM; CD8+ ones were chiefly EMRA. Memory from before infection featured some responding clones, which suggests cross-reactive memory joined.

Sequencing used PBMCs or a T cell subset sorted from them (not recorded which). This receptor was taken from an adult woman who had mild COVID-19 (a few samples of this study predate the infection). Cell type and time point are not known. The chain recombines TRBV15 with TRBJ2-1; possibly TRBD1 for D (5 bases). The CDR3 sequence is CATSRDQGNYNEQFF. CDR3 bases: TGTGCCACCAGCAGAGATCAGGGTAACTACAATGAGCAGTTCTTC.